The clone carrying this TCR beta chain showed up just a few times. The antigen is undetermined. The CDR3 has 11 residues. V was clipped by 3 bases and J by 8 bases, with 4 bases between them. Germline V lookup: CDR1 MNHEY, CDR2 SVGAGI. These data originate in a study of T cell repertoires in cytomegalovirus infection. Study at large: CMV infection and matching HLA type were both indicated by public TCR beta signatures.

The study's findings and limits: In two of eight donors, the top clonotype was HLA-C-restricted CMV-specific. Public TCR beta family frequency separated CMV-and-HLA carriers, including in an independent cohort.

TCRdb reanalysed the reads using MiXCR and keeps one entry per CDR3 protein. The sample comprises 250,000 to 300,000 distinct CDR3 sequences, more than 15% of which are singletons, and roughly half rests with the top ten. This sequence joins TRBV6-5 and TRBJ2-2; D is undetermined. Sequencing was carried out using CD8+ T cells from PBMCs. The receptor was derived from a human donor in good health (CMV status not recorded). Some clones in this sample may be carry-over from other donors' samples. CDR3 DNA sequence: TGTGCCAGCAGTTATAAGGGGGAGCTGTTTTTT. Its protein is CASSYKGELFF.